This record concerns one T cell receptor beta chain sequence. Its matching antigen is unknown. Treatment defined: roughly 10-day PBMC culture with coronavirus spike peptide pools or control peptides (ViraFEST assay). These CD4+ T cells came from roughly 10-day cultures by negative selection. This entry is derived from a study of vaccination and CD4 T cells after COVID-19. Study in general: A CEFX pool, an HIV-1 Nef pool, or else no peptide went into the control cultures.

Cultured CD4+ T-cell DNA underwent Oncomine TCR Beta short-read sequencing. It was from cultured CD4+ T cells that genomic DNA was extracted. MiXCR was run by TCRdb on the PCR reads, yielding one entry per CDR3 protein. The sample yields 15,000 to 16,000 distinct CDR3 sequences, roughly 50% seen once. Germline loops: CDR1 SGHNT, CDR2 YENEEA. This CDR3 is built from 15 residues. V dropped 1 base and J dropped 9; count of bases not matched to a gene: 4. General study points: SARS-CoV-2-reactive clonotype medians increased from roughly 21 to 40, not significantly.

The chain joins TRBV11-3 to TRBJ2-1; 12 bases match TRBD2. The receptor was isolated from a human donor who had recovered from COVID-19. Sequencing input: CD4+ T cells from blood, cultured in vitro. CDR3 residues: CASSLGLAGDSEQFF. The CDR3 DNA reads as TGTGCCAGCAGCTTAGGACTAGCGGGGGACAGTGAGCAGTTCTTC.